This T cell receptor beta chain comes out of a study of shared T cell receptors in the human thymus. This CDR3 is 16 amino acids long. CDR1 is SNHLY and CDR2 is FYNNEI in the germline V gene. The V and J ends lost 1 base and 0 bases respectively, with 12 bases between them. Clones were read by immunoSEQ multiplex PCR, and TCRdb kept only the in-frame ones, dropping some. The sample has more than 300,000 clones, 95% seen once. Material for sequencing was thymocytes. The TCR was taken from a human donor. The J gene is TRBJ1-2, the V gene TRBV2; tentative D call: TRBD1 (6 bases). The chain's CDR3 is CASSEGTDTTNYGYTF. Here the CDR3 DNA reads TGTGCCAGCAGTGAAGGGACAGATACTACTAACTATGGCTACACCTTC.